The present T cell receptor beta chain was sequenced within a study of early T cells in non-severe SARS-CoV-2 infection. Study in general: Unsorted whole blood bulk RNA was sequenced, with unpaired chains. Overall study findings and caveats: Comparison of clonotypes with VDJdb favored anti-spike CD8 responses while missing private and CD4 specificities.

Unique molecular identifiers were affixed to single, distinct cDNA molecules. MiXCR, run by TCRdb on the 5' RACE reads, gives a single entry per CDR3 protein. This repertoire shows over 25,000 distinct CDR3 sequences, less than 10% found once; its top ten account for roughly an eighth. This clonotype was detected ten times or more. Its antigen remains unknown. CDR1 is LGHDT and CDR2 is YNNKEL in the germline V gene (reference sequence). This CDR3 is 16 amino acids long. Unmatched junction bases numbered 6, after V lost 3 bases and J lost 2 bases. The sample consisted of whole blood. This sequence was found in an adult who was a healthcare worker with PCR-confirmed SARS-CoV-2 infection or an uninfected control (not recorded which). The rearrangement uses TRBV3-1 and TRBJ2-3; the match to TRBD2 covers 9 bases. CDR3 sequence (DNA): TGTGCCAGCAGCCACTATAGCGGGGGTGACACAGATACGCAGTATTTT. It encodes CASSHYSGGDTDTQYF.